This entry lists 9 T cell receptor beta chains sequenced from one sample in a study of blood T cell repertoires in COVID-19. This table comes from immunoSEQ multiplex PCR, and its TCRdb copy is limited to in-frame clones, with some not included. Of 200,000 to 250,000 clones in the sample, around 81% were seen once. What was sequenced was PBMCs or T cells enriched from blood (not recorded which). The source of these receptors is a woman aged 50 to 60 with acute COVID-19.

The V call is TRBV21-1, the J call TRBJ1-6; TRBD1 is taken as the D call from the table, unchecked against the DNA. TRBV21-1 constitutes a pseudogene. This CDR3 has 19 amino acids. The CDR3 bases are TGTGCCAGCAGCACAACCGGGACAGGGGGATGTGGCAGAGGTTCACCCCTCCACTTT. This codes for CASSTTGTGGCGRGSPLHF.

This rearrangement joins TRBV7-9 to TRBJ2-3; D gene uncertain. The ends were cut back, 2 bases at V and 0 bases at J, with 9 bases in the middle. In germline, CDR1 is SEHNR, CDR2 FQNEAQ (reference sequence). The CDR3 is made up of 15 amino acids. This CDR3 reads CASSLIGGSTDTQYF. Written as DNA, the CDR3 is TGTGCCAGCAGCTTAATCGGCGGCAGCACAGATACGCAGTATTTT.

V is TRBV19 and J is TRBJ1-1, with TRBD1 as a possible D gene (5 bases). Per germline, CDR1 LNHDA and CDR2 SQIVND (reference sequence). The length of the CDR3 is 14 residues. V lost 6 bases and J lost 2, with 13 bases in between. CDR3 protein: CASRTGEFNTEAFF. The CDR3 DNA reads as TGTGCCAGTAGGACGGGGGAATTCAACACTGAAGCTTTCTTT.

The chain carries TRBV7-2 and TRBJ1-4, with 7 bases fitting TRBD1. The germline V gene encodes CDR1 SGHTA and CDR2 FQGNSA. J gave up 11 bases and V 5 bases, and 14 bases lay outside the gene matches. The CDR3 is 15 amino acids. This CDR3 reads CASSQSGQDPRKLFF. The CDR3 coding sequence is TGTGCCAGCAGCCAATCCGGACAGGACCCTAGGAAACTGTTTTTT.

This chain connects TRBV11-2 to TRBJ2-3; 8 nucleotides line up with TRBD2. The CDR3 is made up of 14 amino acids. Trimming took 6 bases from V and 1 from J; bases not matched to a gene: 3. Germline V gene data show CDR1 as SGHAT and CDR2 as FQNNGV. The CDR3 here is CASRSSGGTDTQYF. CDR3 DNA sequence: TGTGCCAGCAGGAGTAGCGGGGGCACAGATACGCAGTATTTT.

This clone was recorded once. V usage is TRBV2 and J usage is TRBJ2-7, with TRBD1 matching 7 bases. CDR1 is SNHLY and CDR2 is FYNNEI in the germline V gene. Trimming took 7 bases from V and 3 from J; bases not matched to a gene: 9. The CDR3 consists of 14 residues. This CDR3 reads CASKAGTVFYEQYF. In DNA, the CDR3 is TGTGCCAGCAAAGCCGGGACAGTATTCTACGAGCAGTACTTC. Full variable domain (rest looked up from reference TRBV2 and TRBJ2-7): EPEVTQTPSHQVTQMGQEVILRCVPISNHLYFYWYRQILGQKVEFLVSFYNNEISEKSEIFDDQFSVERPDGSNFTLKIRSTKLEDSAMYFCASKAGTVFYEQYFGPGTRLTVT.

The V call is TRBV12-2, the J call TRBJ2-7; the listed D gene, TRBD1, was not tested against the DNA. TRBV12-2 is termed a pseudogene. This CDR3 region has 16 residues. The DNA for the CDR3 is TGTGCAAGTCGCTTAGTTAGGGGGACAGGTAGCTACGAGCAGTACTTC. Amino acids: CASRLVRGTGSYEQYF.

The chain links TRBV18 to TRBJ1-2; 7 positions agree with TRBD1. The germline V gene has CDR1 KGHSH and CDR2 LQKENI. V dropped 4 bases and J dropped 2; count of bases not matched to a gene: 10. This CDR3 contains 16 residues. CDR3 sequence: CASSQEGAILNYGYTF. Written as DNA, the CDR3 is TGTGCCAGCTCACAAGAGGGGGCAATACTAAACTATGGCTACACCTTC.

The gene calls are TRBV5-6 and TRBJ2-7; D is possibly TRBD2 (6 bases). Germline CDR1 is SGHDT and CDR2 is YYEEEE. CDR3 length equals 18 residues. V dropped 2 bases and J dropped 1 base, with 22 bases sitting between them. CDR3 nucleotides: TGTGCCAGCAGCTTTCGGTCGTACGGCGGGACCTCATCCTACGAGCAGTACTTC. It encodes CASSFRSYGGTSSYEQYF.